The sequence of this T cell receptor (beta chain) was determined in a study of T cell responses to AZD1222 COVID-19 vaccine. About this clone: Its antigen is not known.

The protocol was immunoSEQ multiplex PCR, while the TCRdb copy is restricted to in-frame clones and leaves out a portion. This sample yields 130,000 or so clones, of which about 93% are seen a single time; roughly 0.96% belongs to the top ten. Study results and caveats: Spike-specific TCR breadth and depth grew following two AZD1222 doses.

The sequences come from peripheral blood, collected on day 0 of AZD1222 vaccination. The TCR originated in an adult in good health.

Here the CDR3 DNA reads TGTGCCAGCAGTTACGAAAGCAATCAGCCCCAGCATTTT. Its protein product is CASSYESNQPQHF. The V gene is TRBV6-5, the J gene TRBJ1-5; D call uncertain. This CDR3 region has 13 residues. Trimming shortened V by 2 bases and J by 1 base, and 3 bases separated the two germline ends. CDR1 and CDR2 (germline): MNHEY, SVGAGI.